This T cell receptor (beta chain) was captured by sequencing in a study of T cells in Graves' hyperthyroidism and ophthalmopathy. It was considered stable Graves' hyperthyroidism when ophthalmopathy did not progress within 18 months. Diagnostic assessment was based on clinical symptoms, serum thyroxine and TRAb, thyroid ultrasound and orbital computed tomography. In its sample, this clonotype was seen many times. The antigen is not known. General study findings and limits: Stable hyperthyroidism and ophthalmopathy were separated using 13 V-J signatures. Prediction of ophthalmopathy progression came a median roughly 6.6 months pre-onset.

Authors of the study amplified TCR beta CDR3 regions from RNA transcripts. A first-round RT-PCR of the TCR CDR3 used the HTBI primer set. MiXCR, run by TCRdb on the multiplex PCR reads, gives a single entry per CDR3 protein. The table lists some 760,000 distinct CDR3 sequences, about 15% of them singletons, with more than 8.5% in the top ten. The CDR3 loop spans 16 amino acids. Unmatched junction bases numbered 9, after V lost 5 bases and J lost 2 bases. Per the germline V gene, CDR1 is PRHDT and CDR2 is FYEKMQ (reference sequence). V usage is TRBV13 and J usage is TRBJ2-7; 10 bases match TRBD2. Sequenced sample: blood. The sequence was obtained from a woman between 18 and 29 years old with Graves' hyperthyroidism. CDR3 sequence reads: CASSLSIAGGTYEQYF. CDR3 sequence (DNA): TGTGCCAGCAGCCTTAGCATAGCGGGAGGAACCTACGAGCAGTACTTC. Full variable domain (remainder filled in from reference TRBV13 and TRBJ2-7): AAGVIQSPRHLIKEKRETATLKCYPIPRHDTVYWYQQGPGQDPQFLISFYEKMQSDKGSIPDRFSAQQFSDYHSELNMSSLELGDSALYFCASSLSIAGGTYEQYFGPGTRLTVT.